This TCR beta chain is from a study of CD8 T cells in ankylosing spondylitis. Whole-study results and caveats: Disease-linked clones, CD8+, were relatively rare in peripheral blood. Seemingly distinctive of ankylosing spondylitis blood was a TCR beta motif formed by eight highly homologous variants.

The CDR3 loop spans 17 amino acids. Trimming shortened V by 1 base and J by 0 bases, and 13 bases separated the two germline ends. Germline V lookup: CDR1 MGHRA, CDR2 YSYEKL. This clonotype was picked up many times. Its antigen is undetermined. TCRdb re-called the 5' RACE reads through MiXCR, storing one row per CDR3 protein. Here the sample spans approximately 520,000 distinct CDR3 sequences, roughly 5.3% being singletons. This sequence joins TRBV4-1 and TRBJ1-3, with D perhaps matching TRBD1 (6 bases). This TCR came from a male donor with ankylosing spondylitis. Sequences were obtained from blood, either unsorted or a sorted T cell fraction (not recorded which). CDR3 protein: CASSQGADRFSGNTIYF. As DNA, the CDR3 is TGCGCCAGCAGCCAAGGAGCGGACAGATTCTCTGGAAACACCATATATTTT.